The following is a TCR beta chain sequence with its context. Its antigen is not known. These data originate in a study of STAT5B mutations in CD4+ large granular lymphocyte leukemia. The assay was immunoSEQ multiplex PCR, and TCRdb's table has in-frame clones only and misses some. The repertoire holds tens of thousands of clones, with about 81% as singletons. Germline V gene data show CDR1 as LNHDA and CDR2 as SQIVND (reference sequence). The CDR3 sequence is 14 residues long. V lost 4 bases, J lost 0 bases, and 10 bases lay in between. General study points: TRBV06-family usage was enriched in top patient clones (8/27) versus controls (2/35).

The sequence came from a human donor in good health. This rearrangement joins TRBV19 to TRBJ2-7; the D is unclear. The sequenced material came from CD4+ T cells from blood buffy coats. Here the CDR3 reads CASSTSYDSYEQYF. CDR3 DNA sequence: TGTGCCAGTAGTACATCGTATGACTCCTACGAGCAGTACTTC.